The clone carrying this T cell receptor beta chain was observed many times. Trimming removed 5 bases at V and 2 bases at J, with 12 bases between. CDR1 SGHAT and CDR2 FQNNGV come from the germline V gene. This CDR3 comprises 15 residues. This entry belongs to a study of T-cell memory formation after mild COVID-19. TCRdb ran MiXCR on the 5' RACE reads and lists one entry per CDR3 protein. The table lists 350,000 to 400,000 distinct CDR3 sequences, approximately 14% of them singletons, with less than 25% in the top ten. V usage is TRBV11-2 and J usage is TRBJ2-2, with D tentatively TRBD2 (6 bases). Sequenced sample: PBMCs or a T cell subset sorted from them (not recorded which). The sequence came from a man aged 18 to 30 who had mild COVID-19 (a few samples of this study predate the infection). Cell type and time point are not known. This CDR3 is CASSRTSSNTGELFF. In DNA form, the CDR3 reads TGTGCCAGCAGCAGAACTAGCTCTAACACCGGGGAGCTGTTTTTT.